This TCR beta chain was profiled in a study of molecular identifiers for immune sequencing clone quantification. Study-wide points: Beyond 20 RNA copies, clones held over 99% of effector molecules, compared with under 1% in naive cells.

Bulk TCR libraries were made with methods that had been previously described and with listed TCR primers. One entry per CDR3 protein results from TCRdb running MiXCR on the PCR reads. The table has over 300,000 distinct CDR3 sequences, roughly 24% seen once; the top ten hold 0.65% to 0.95%. Worth noting for this clonotype: The antigen remains unidentified.

The sequenced sample was naive CD8+ T cells from blood, with Jurkat cell RNA spiked in. Specified subset: FACS-sorted CD8+CD4-CCR7+CD45RA+ naive T cells. The sequence derives from a human donor in good health. Some libraries in this study had Jurkat cell RNA spiked in.

CDR3 amino acids: CASSYFDRGWEQYF. CDR3 bases: TGTGCCAGCAGTTACTTCGACAGGGGGTGGGAGCAGTACTTC. The chain joins TRBV6-2 or TRBV6-3 to TRBJ2-7; 9 bases match TRBD1. V lost 1 base and J lost 7; bases outside the gene matches: 5. The CDR3 is 14 amino acids. Germline loops: CDR1 MNHEY, CDR2 SVGEGT.